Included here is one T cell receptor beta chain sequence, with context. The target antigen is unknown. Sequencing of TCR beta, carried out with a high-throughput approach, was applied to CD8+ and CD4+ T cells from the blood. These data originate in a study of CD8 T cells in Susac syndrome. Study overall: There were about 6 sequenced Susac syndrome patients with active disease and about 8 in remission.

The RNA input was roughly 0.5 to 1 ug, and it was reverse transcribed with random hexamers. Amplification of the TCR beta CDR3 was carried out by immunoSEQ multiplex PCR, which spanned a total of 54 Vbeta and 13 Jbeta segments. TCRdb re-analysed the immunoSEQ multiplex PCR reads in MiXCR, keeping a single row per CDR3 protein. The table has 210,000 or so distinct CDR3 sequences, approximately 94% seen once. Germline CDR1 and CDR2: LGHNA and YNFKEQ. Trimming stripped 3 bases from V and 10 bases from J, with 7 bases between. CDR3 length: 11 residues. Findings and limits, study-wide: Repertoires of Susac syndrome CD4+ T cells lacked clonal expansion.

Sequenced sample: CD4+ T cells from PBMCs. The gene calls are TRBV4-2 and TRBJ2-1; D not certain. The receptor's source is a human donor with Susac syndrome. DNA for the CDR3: TGTGCCAGCAGCCATCAGTACGAGCAGTTCTTC. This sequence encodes CASSHQYEQFF.